A single sample gave rise to the 15 T cell receptor beta chains below, sequenced in a study of T cell repertoires in cytomegalovirus infection. TCRdb fed the reads into MiXCR, producing one record per CDR3 protein. The sample records 300,000 to 400,000 distinct CDR3 sequences, 9.5% being singletons. The sample consisted of PBMCs. These receptors originate from a human donor in good health (CMV status not recorded). Some clones in this sample may be carry-over from other donors' samples.

This clonotype was observed at least ten times. The J gene is TRBJ1-5, the V gene TRBV6-1; D is undetermined. This CDR3 contains 15 residues. The V end was cut by 4 bases, the J end by 1 base, with 11 bases between. Per germline, CDR1 MNHNS and CDR2 SASEGT. The CDR3, as DNA: TGTGCCAGCAGTGCTCTGATTGGGAGCAATCAGCCCCAGCATTTT. It is translated as CASSALIGSNQPQHF.

On this clonotype itself: This CDR3 fails to terminate in the conserved phenylalanine or tryptophan, so it likely reflects a read error. This chain links TRBV6-2 or TRBV6-3 with TRBJ2-7; no clear D gene. Germline assignment: CDR1 MNHEY and CDR2 SVGEGT. This CDR3 is built from 13 residues. The ends were cut back, 6 bases at V and 2 bases at J, with 11 bases in the middle. The CDR3 protein is CASSFPGAYEQYL. DNA of the CDR3: TGTGCCAGCAGCTTCCCAGGAGCCTACGAGCAGTACCTC.

The V call is TRBV6-2 or TRBV6-3, the J call TRBJ2-1, with D uncertain. The V gene's germline CDR1 is MNHEY and CDR2 SVGEGT. The V end lost 6 bases, the J end lost 5 bases, and 5 bases lay between the germline ends. CDR3 length: 11 residues. CDR3 in amino acids: CASRINNEQFF. CDR3 in DNA: TGTGCCAGCAGGATAAACAATGAGCAGTTCTTC.

This clonotype was picked up many times. This rearrangement joins TRBV4-1 to TRBJ1-1, with D unclear. Germline V CDR1 and CDR2: MGHRA, YSYEKL. The V end lost 5 bases, the J end lost 0 bases, and 10 bases lay between the germline ends. There are 14 residues in the CDR3. The DNA for the CDR3 is TGCGCCAGCAGCGAGAGAGTCATGAACACTGAAGCTTTCTTT. This codes for CASSERVMNTEAFF.

The chain has TRBV7-9 and TRBJ1-5, with 7 bases aligning to TRBD1. This CDR3 spans 16 amino acids. With 1 base clipped from V and 7 bases from J, the junction kept 10 bases outside the gene matches. Per the germline V gene, CDR1 is SEHNR and CDR2 is FQNEAQ (reference sequence). CDR3 protein: CASSLGAGGGGQPQHF. CDR3 DNA: TGTGCCAGCAGCTTAGGGGCAGGGGGAGGCGGACAGCCCCAGCATTTT.

V gene TRBV19 combines with J gene TRBJ1-5; D gene uncertain. V was shortened by 7 bases and J by 1 base, with 8 bases between the two germline ends. The CDR3 loop spans 13 amino acids. In germline, CDR1 is LNHDA, CDR2 SQIVND (reference sequence). The DNA of the CDR3 is TGTGCCAGTACCACGGTCAGCAATCAGCCCCAGCATTTT. This gives the protein CASTTVSNQPQHF.

This rearrangement joins TRBV7-2 to TRBJ2-1; D is undetermined. The CDR3 totals 13 residues. The V end lost 3 bases, the J end lost 2 bases, and 5 bases lay between the germline ends. CDR1 is SGHTA and CDR2 is FQGNSA in the germline V gene. The CDR3 DNA reads TGTGCCAGCAGCTTTTCCACCTACAATGAGCAGTTCTTC. Translated, it gives CASSFSTYNEQFF. Drawing the rest from reference TRBV7-2 and TRBJ2-1, the complete variable domain is GAGVSQSPSNKVTEKGKDVELRCDPISGHTALYWYRQSLGQGLEFLIYFQGNSAPDKSGLPSDRFSAERTGGSVSTLTIQRTQQEDSAVYLCASSFSTYNEQFFGPGTRLTVL.

This clonotype was seen many times. V usage is TRBV7-8 and J usage is TRBJ1-1, with D possibly TRBD1 on 5 matching bases. This CDR3 comprises 14 residues. Germline CDR1 is SGHVS and CDR2 is FQNEAQ. Trimming cost V 6 bases and J 0 bases, with 11 bases left between them. CDR3 DNA: TGTGCCAGCAGTTTTGGGACCATGAACACTGAAGCTTTCTTT. This codes for CASSFGTMNTEAFF. Looking up the rest from reference TRBV7-8 and TRBJ1-1 gives the full variable domain: GAGVSQSPRYKVAKRGQDVALRCDPISGHVSLFWYQQALGQGPEFLTYFQNEAQLDKSGLPSDRFFAERPEGSVSTLKIQRTQQEDSAVYLCASSFGTMNTEAFFGQGTRLTVV.

This clonotype was picked up many times. This chain links TRBV11-2 with TRBJ2-7; D possibly uses TRBD1 or TRBD2 (7 bases each). Deletions cut 1 base from V and 4 bases from J, with 14 bases between. Germline CDR1 is SGHAT and CDR2 is FQNNGV. The CDR3 is 15 residues long. CDR3 nucleotides: TGTGCCAGCAGCTTAGGTCCCCAGGGGGGGTACGAGCAGTACTTC. The encoded protein is CASSLGPQGGYEQYF.

This clonotype occurred many times. This sequence joins TRBV6-6 and TRBJ2-7; D not certain. CDR1 is MNHNY and CDR2 is SVGAGI in the germline V gene (reference sequence). Trimming pared 3 bases from V and 3 bases from J, leaving 12 bases between. CDR3 length: 14 residues. The CDR3 DNA sequence: TGTGCCAGCAGTTATGGCGGAGAAGGCTACGAGCAGTACTTC. Translated: CASSYGGEGYEQYF.

This clonotype was observed a few times. The chain joins TRBV30 to TRBJ1-2, with TRBD1 identical over 7 bases. Looked up from germline, CDR1 is GTSNPN and CDR2 is SVGIG (reference sequence). The V and J ends lost 4 bases and 5 bases, in that order; junction bases with no gene match: 16. The CDR3 is 16 amino acids. The CDR3 sequence: CAWTAGGVQFPYGYTF. The CDR3 DNA follows: TGTGCCTGGACCGCAGGGGGGGTCCAATTCCCATATGGCTACACCTTC. Filled out from reference TRBV30 and TRBJ1-2, the complete variable domain reads SQTIHQWPATLVQPVGSPLSLECTVEGTSNPNLYWYRQAAGRGLQLLFYSVGIGQISSEVPQNLSASRPQDRQFILSSKKLLLSDSGFYLCAWTAGGVQFPYGYTFGSGTRLTVV.

This clonotype was found many times. The rearrangement joins TRBV30 to TRBJ1-4, with a tentative D call TRBD1 (5 bases). The CDR3 has 14 amino acids. The V gene's germline CDR1 is GTSNPN and CDR2 SVGIG (reference sequence). V gave up 1 base and J gave up 14 bases, with 20 bases separating them. The CDR3 spells CAWSALDSLTSLFF. The DNA for the CDR3 is TGTGCCTGGAGTGCCCTAGACAGCCTTACCTCTCTGTTTTTT.

In its sample, this clonotype was seen many times. This chain joins TRBV11-2 and TRBJ1-5; TRBD1 agrees at 10 bases. Germline values: CDR1 SGHAT, CDR2 FQNNGV. V was pared by 5 bases and J by 6 bases, with 7 bases of the junction left unmatched. The CDR3 extends over 15 amino acids. CDR3 in amino acids: CASSAGTGARQPQHF. DNA for the CDR3: TGTGCCAGCAGCGCAGGGACAGGGGCACGTCAGCCCCAGCATTTT.

The J gene is TRBJ2-1, the V gene TRBV6-8, with 8 bases fitting TRBD1. The CDR3 covers 17 residues. Germline assignment: CDR1 MNHGY and CDR2 SAAAGT. V was clipped by 7 bases and J by 8 bases; unmatched bases: 19. The CDR3 DNA follows: TGTGCCAGCACCTCATTGATAACCCAGCCACAGGGGGATGAGCAGTTCTTC. Its protein product is CASTSLITQPQGDEQFF.

This clonotype has just a few counts. The chain joins TRBV6-5 to TRBJ2-3; D remains unclear. The germline CDR1 and CDR2 sequences are MNHEY and SVGAGI. With 1 base removed from V and 1 base from J, the gap between germline ends came to 9 bases. CDR3 length equals 15 residues. This CDR3 reads CASSYFGLRTDTQYF. As DNA, the CDR3 is TGTGCCAGCAGTTACTTCGGCCTCCGCACAGATACGCAGTATTTT.